A single sample is the source of the 23 T cell receptor beta chains below, sequenced in a study of T cells in Graves' hyperthyroidism and ophthalmopathy. Researchers amplified the TCR beta CDR3 regions from RNA transcripts. The HTBI set primed first-round TCR CDR3 RT-PCR. TCRdb re-analysed the multiplex PCR reads in MiXCR, keeping a single row per CDR3 protein. In the table there are roughly 330,000 distinct CDR3 sequences, about 15% of which are singletons. Specimen: blood. The receptor set was obtained from a man aged 25 to 45 with Graves' hyperthyroidism.

This clonotype has more than one count but fewer than ten. The V call is TRBV5-4, the J call TRBJ2-7, with 13 bases identical to TRBD2. Germline assignment: CDR1 SGHNT and CDR2 YYREEE (reference sequence). J lost 6 bases, V lost 3 bases, and 6 bases had no gene match. The CDR3 runs 15 residues. The CDR3 is CASSSATSGRAEQYF. CDR3 in DNA: TGTGCCAGCAGCTCAGCTACTAGCGGGAGGGCCGAGCAGTACTTC.

The chain uses TRBV24-1 and TRBJ1-1; 7 bases agree with TRBD1. The V and J ends lost 6 bases and 4 bases, in that order; junction bases with no gene match: 4. Germline V gives CDR1 KGHDR, CDR2 SFDVKD. This CDR3 region has 13 residues. The CDR3 DNA is TGTGCCACCAGTTCAGGGGGTGGCACTGAAGCTTTCTTT. Encoded protein: CATSSGGGTEAFF.

This clonotype occurred a few times. This chain connects TRBV2 to TRBJ1-2; tentative D call: TRBD1 (5 bases). Germline V gene lookup returns CDR1 SNHLY and CDR2 FYNNEI. There are 14 residues in the CDR3. V lost 6 bases to trimming and J lost 0 bases, with 11 bases between them. The CDR3 nucleotides are TGTGCCAGCAGGGAGGGCAGGGCTAACTATGGCTACACCTTC. Protein: CASREGRANYGYTF.

The table lists this clonotype with a few counts. The CDR3 here is CASKGTSGVQETQYF. The DNA of the CDR3 is TGCGCCAGCAAGGGGACTAGCGGGGTTCAAGAGACCCAGTACTTC. The chain links TRBV10-2 to TRBJ2-5; TRBD2 agrees at 13 bases. CDR1 and CDR2 from the germline V gene are WSHSY and SAAADI. Losses at the gene ends were 7 bases for V and 2 bases for J; bases not matched to a gene: 4. The CDR3 is 15 amino acids.

This clonotype was counted many times. The chain carries TRBV6-1 and TRBJ2-2; D gene uncertain. The germline V gene encodes CDR1 MNHNS and CDR2 SASEGT. The CDR3 loop spans 13 amino acids. Trimming took off 1 base at V and 4 bases at J, with 4 bases between the two ends. CDR3 nucleotides: TGTGCCAGCAGTGAAGATCTCACCGGGGAGCTGTTTTTT. Its translation is CASSEDLTGELFF.

This clonotype came up many times. The chain combines TRBV6-6 with TRBJ1-6; D uncertain. Germline V gives CDR1 MNHNY, CDR2 SVGAGI (reference sequence). This CDR3 spans 13 amino acids. Trimming left V 0 bases short and J 8 bases short, with 5 bases between. This CDR3 reads CASSYSGDSPLHF. The CDR3 DNA reads as TGTGCCAGCAGTTACTCCGGTGATTCACCCCTCCACTTT.

This chain joins TRBV2 and TRBJ2-7, with TRBD1 matching over 9 bases. Germline CDR1 and CDR2: SNHLY and FYNNEI. With 5 bases clipped from V and 3 bases from J, the junction kept 8 bases outside the gene matches. The CDR3 is 15 residues long. The CDR3 loop reads CASSPDRGGYYEQYF. The CDR3, as DNA: TGTGCCAGCAGTCCAGACAGGGGGGGGTACTACGAGCAGTACTTC.

The sample holds a few counts of this clonotype. The rearrangement joins TRBV7-2 to TRBJ1-4; D unresolved. Germline assignment: CDR1 SGHTA and CDR2 FQGNSA. Trimming took 4 bases from V and 0 from J, leaving 9 bases between them. This CDR3 spans 15 amino acids. The chain's CDR3 is CASSYRAATNEKLFF. The DNA for the CDR3 is TGTGCCAGCAGCTACAGAGCTGCAACTAATGAAAAACTGTTTTTT.

The V and J genes are TRBV20-1 and TRBJ1-4; the D gene is possibly TRBD1 (6 bases). The CDR3 has 14 amino acids. Germline assignment: CDR1 DFQATT and CDR2 SNEGSKA (reference sequence). V was trimmed by 5 bases and J by 6 bases, leaving 16 bases between them. CDR3 DNA: TGCAGTGCTGCCCCCGTGGGGGGCTATGAAAAACTGTTTTTT. Its protein is CSAAPVGGYEKLFF.

This clonotype was observed a handful of times. The DNA for the CDR3 is TGTGCCAGCAGCTTAGCAGGGAAAGAGACCCAGTACTTC. Amino acid sequence: CASSLAGKETQYF. V and J are TRBV11-3 and TRBJ2-5, with D possibly being TRBD1 (5 bases). This CDR3 region has 13 residues. Germline V gene lookup returns CDR1 SGHNT and CDR2 YENEEA. V shed 1 base and J shed 3 bases, with 6 bases lying between them.

The rearrangement links TRBV5-4 to TRBJ2-6, with 7 bases lining up with TRBD1. CDR3 length: 18 amino acids. Germline-derived CDR1 and CDR2 are SGHNT and YYREEE (reference sequence). V dropped 4 bases and J dropped 0; count of bases not matched to a gene: 10. The CDR3 sequence is CASSPPWQGVSGANVLTF. The CDR3 DNA reads TGTGCCAGCAGCCCCCCTTGGCAGGGGGTCTCTGGGGCCAACGTCCTGACTTTC.

This clonotype was observed at least ten times. The V call is TRBV20-1, the J call TRBJ2-1, with 8 bases aligning to TRBD2. Germline CDR1 DFQATT, CDR2 SNEGSKA (reference sequence). The CDR3 has 15 amino acids. The trim removed 1 base at V and 6 bases at J, leaving 8 bases unmatched. CDR3 coding DNA: TGCAGTGCTAGAGGGCCCGGGAGGGAAGGCAATGAGCAGTTCTTC. Translated: CSARGPGREGNEQFF.

This clonotype was seen only a few times. This chain links TRBV18 with TRBJ2-1, with 7 bases that match TRBD1. Germline V gene lookup returns CDR1 KGHSH and CDR2 LQKENI. V dropped 3 bases and J dropped 5; count of bases not matched to a gene: 7. This CDR3 contains 15 residues. The CDR3 DNA follows: TGTGCCAGCTCACCGACCCTCGGGACAGACAATGAGCAGTTCTTC. Translated, it gives CASSPTLGTDNEQFF.

Ten or more counts support this clonotype. CDR3 in DNA: TGTGCCAGCAGTTGGGGCGATAGCAATCAGCCCCAGCATTTT. Residues: CASSWGDSNQPQHF. This rearrangement joins TRBV12-3 or TRBV12-4 to TRBJ1-5, with D maybe TRBD1 (5 bases). Between the trimmed V and J ends, which lost 4 bases and 0 bases, there was a span of 7 bases. The CDR3 runs 14 residues.

This clonotype was recorded once. The V and J genes are TRBV18 and TRBJ2-7; D is undetermined. The CDR3 is made up of 13 amino acids. Germline V lookup: CDR1 KGHSH, CDR2 LQKENI. The V gene lost 1 base and the J gene lost 3 bases, with 7 bases spanning the gap. The CDR3 reads CASSPQADYEQYF. As DNA, the CDR3 is TGTGCCAGCTCACCACAGGCAGACTACGAGCAGTACTTC. The entire variable domain, with the rest obtained from reference TRBV18 and TRBJ2-7, is as follows: NAGVMQNPRHLVRRRGQEARLRCSPMKGHSHVYWYRQLPEEGLKFMVYLQKENIIDESGMPKERFSAEFPKEGPSILRIQQVVRGDSAAYFCASSPQADYEQYFGPGTRLTVT.

This clonotype was counted many times. The chain couples TRBV5-1 to TRBJ2-1; either TRBD1 or TRBD2 may fit D (5 bases each). The germline gives CDR1 SGHRS, CDR2 YFSETQ. This CDR3 is 14 amino acids long. Trimming shortened V by 3 bases and J by 6 bases, and 13 bases separated the two germline ends. Written as DNA, the CDR3 is TGCGCCAGCAGCTCCGGGACCCACGGCAATGAGCAGTTCTTC. Amino acids: CASSSGTHGNEQFF.

This clonotype was detected only a few times. The CDR3 coding sequence is TGTGCCACCCGACTTACCAAAACCTACGAGCAGTACTTC. Translated: CATRLTKTYEQYF. This chain uses TRBV15 with TRBJ2-7, with D unclear. The CDR3 spans 13 residues. V was shortened by 8 bases and J by 2 bases, with 13 bases between the two germline ends. Germline loops: CDR1 LNHNV, CDR2 YYDKDF (reference sequence).

The table lists this clonotype with a few counts. The chain has TRBV5-1 and TRBJ2-7; 13 positions agree with TRBD2. The CDR3 consists of 15 residues. V trimming: 6 bases; J trimming: 2 bases; junction bases outside the gene matches: 5. CDR1 and CDR2 (germline): SGHRS, YFSETQ. CDR3 DNA sequence: TGCGCCAGCACCGGGACTAGCGGGACGGCCTACGAGCAGTACTTC. It yields the protein CASTGTSGTAYEQYF. Full variable domain (outside the CDR3, taken from reference TRBV5-1 and TRBJ2-7): KAGVTQTPRYLIKTRGQQVTLSCSPISGHRSVSWYQQTPGQGLQFLFEYFSETQRNKGNFPGRFSGRQFSNSRSEMNVSTLELGDSALYLCASTGTSGTAYEQYFGPGTRLTVT.

There are many counts of this clonotype. The chain uses TRBV6-1 and TRBJ2-7; possibly TRBD2 for D (6 bases). This CDR3 has 14 amino acids. V gave up 5 bases and J gave up 4 bases, with 15 bases separating them. From germline, CDR1 is MNHNS and CDR2 SASEGT. The DNA of the CDR3 is TGTGCCAGCAGTCCTGTAGCGGCGGGGTACGAGCAGTACTTC. It specifies CASSPVAAGYEQYF.

This clonotype was seen repeatedly, ten times or more. The chain uses TRBV24-1 and TRBJ2-1; possibly TRBD1 for D (6 bases). Trimming removed 4 bases at V and 9 bases at J, with 15 bases between. CDR3 length equals 14 residues. The germline CDR1 and CDR2 sequences are KGHDR and SFDVKD. This CDR3 reads CATSDPDRNSEQFF. The CDR3 bases are TGTGCCACCAGTGACCCCGACAGGAACAGTGAGCAGTTCTTC.

This clonotype was seen ten or more times. The chain combines TRBV29-1 with TRBJ2-7; 7 bases are shared with TRBD2. Germline CDR1 is SQVTM and CDR2 is ANQGSEA. This CDR3 has 13 amino acids. Trimming at V came to 7 bases and at J to 1 base, leaving 7 bases not matched to a gene. CDR3 DNA sequence: TGCAGCGCTACTCAGCGGGATTCCTACGAGCAGTACTTC. Translation: CSATQRDSYEQYF.

The chain joins TRBV6-1 to TRBJ1-5; 11 nucleotides align to TRBD1. The CDR3 covers 14 residues. Germline V CDR1 and CDR2: MNHNS, SASEGT. Trimming at V came to 7 bases and at J to 7 bases, leaving 6 bases not matched to a gene. The CDR3 region has the DNA TGTGCCAGCAAGGGACAGGGGGTTCAACAGCCCCAGCATTTT. Translation gives CASKGQGVQQPQHF.

This clonotype was seen a handful of times. The chain uses TRBV5-6 and TRBJ1-5; D is ambiguous. Looked up from germline, CDR1 is SGHDT and CDR2 is YYEEEE. CDR3 size: 15 residues. Trimming shortened V by 6 bases and J by 0 bases, and 13 bases separated the two germline ends. The DNA for the CDR3 is TGTGCCAGCACCCGTTGGAGCCATAGCAATCAGCCCCAGCATTTT. This sequence encodes CASTRWSHSNQPQHF.